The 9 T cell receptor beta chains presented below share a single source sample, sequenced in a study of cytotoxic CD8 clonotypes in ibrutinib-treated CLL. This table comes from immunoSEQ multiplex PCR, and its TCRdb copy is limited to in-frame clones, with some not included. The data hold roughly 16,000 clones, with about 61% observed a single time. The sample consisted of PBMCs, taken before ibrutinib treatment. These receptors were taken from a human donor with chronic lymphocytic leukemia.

Written as DNA, the CDR3 is TGTGCCAGCAGTTTTAGAAAGAGGGACAGGCTATACAATGAGCAGTTCTTC. It codes for CASSFRKRDRLYNEQFF. The rearrangement links TRBV27 to TRBJ2-1; the match to TRBD1 covers 8 bases. The germline V gene encodes CDR1 MNHEY and CDR2 SMNVEV (reference sequence). CDR3 size: 17 residues. Trimming removed 3 bases from V and 4 bases from J; junction bases left unmatched: 11.

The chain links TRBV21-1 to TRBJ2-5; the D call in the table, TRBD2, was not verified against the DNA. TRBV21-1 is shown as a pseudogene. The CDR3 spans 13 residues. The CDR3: CASSKVLSETQYF. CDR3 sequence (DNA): TGTGCCAGCAGCAAAGTGCTATCAGAGACCCAGTACTTC.

CDR3 nucleotides: TGTGCCAGCAGCAATTCGGCAGGTAAGGGTGGCTACACCTTC. This sequence encodes CASSNSAGKGGYTF. This rearrangement joins TRBV11-3 to TRBJ1-2, with unresolved D. The germline V gene encodes CDR1 SGHNT and CDR2 YENEEA. CDR3 size: 14 residues. V dropped 5 bases and J dropped 7 bases, with 17 bases sitting between them.

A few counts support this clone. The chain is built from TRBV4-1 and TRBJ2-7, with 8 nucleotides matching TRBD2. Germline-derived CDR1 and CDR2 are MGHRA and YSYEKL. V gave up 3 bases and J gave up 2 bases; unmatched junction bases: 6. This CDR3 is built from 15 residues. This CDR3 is CASSQIAGNTYEQYF. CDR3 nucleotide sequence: TGCGCCAGCAGCCAGATAGCGGGAAATACCTACGAGCAGTACTTC.

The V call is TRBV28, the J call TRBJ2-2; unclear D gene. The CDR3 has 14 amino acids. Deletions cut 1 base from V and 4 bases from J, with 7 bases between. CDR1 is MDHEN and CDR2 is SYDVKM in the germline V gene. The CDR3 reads CASSLLEPTGELFF. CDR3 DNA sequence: TGTGCCAGCAGTTTATTGGAACCCACCGGGGAGCTGTTTTTT. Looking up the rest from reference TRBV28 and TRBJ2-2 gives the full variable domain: DVKVTQSSRYLVKRTGEKVFLECVQDMDHENMFWYRQDPGLGLRLIYFSYDVKMKEKGDIPEGYSVSREKKERFSLILESASTNQTSMYLCASSLLEPTGELFFGEGSRLTVL.

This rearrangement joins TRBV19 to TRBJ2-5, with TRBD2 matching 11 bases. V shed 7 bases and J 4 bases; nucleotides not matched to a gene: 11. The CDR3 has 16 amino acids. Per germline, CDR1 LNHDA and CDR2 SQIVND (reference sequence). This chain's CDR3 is CASKRGSSGRAETQYF. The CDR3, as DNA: TGTGCCAGTAAAAGAGGGAGTAGCGGGAGGGCAGAGACCCAGTACTTC.

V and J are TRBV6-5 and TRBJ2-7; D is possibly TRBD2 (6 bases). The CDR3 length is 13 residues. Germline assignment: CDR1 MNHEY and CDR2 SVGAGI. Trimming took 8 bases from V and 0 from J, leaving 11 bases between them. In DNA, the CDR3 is TGTGCCAGCTGGGACGGGAGCTCCTACGAGCAGTACTTC. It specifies CASWDGSSYEQYF.

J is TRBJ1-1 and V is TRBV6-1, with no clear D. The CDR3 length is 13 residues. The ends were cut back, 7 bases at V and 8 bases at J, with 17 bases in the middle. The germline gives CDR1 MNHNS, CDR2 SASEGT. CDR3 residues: CASNFNSMSEAFF. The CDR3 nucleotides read TGTGCCAGCAACTTTAACAGTATGTCCGAAGCTTTCTTT.

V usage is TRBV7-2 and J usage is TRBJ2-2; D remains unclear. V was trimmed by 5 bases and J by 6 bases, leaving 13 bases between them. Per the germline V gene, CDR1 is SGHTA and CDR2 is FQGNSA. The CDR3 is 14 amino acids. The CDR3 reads CASSAQPTPGELFF. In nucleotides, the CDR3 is TGTGCCAGCAGCGCCCAACCGACACCCGGGGAGCTGTTTTTT.